Each of the 22 T cell receptor beta chains below was sequenced from the same sample in a study of T cells in Graves' hyperthyroidism and ophthalmopathy. What was amplified from RNA transcripts were TCR beta CDR3 regions. First-round RT-PCR with HTBI primers amplified the TCR CDR3 region. TCRdb re-derived calls from the multiplex PCR reads in MiXCR, one entry per CDR3 protein. The repertoire consists of hundreds of thousands of distinct CDR3 sequences, with about 14% occurring once and the leading ten covering 9.5% to 15%. The sample comprised blood. Receptors were obtained from a woman between 45 and 60 years old with Graves' ophthalmopathy.

This clonotype turned up a few times. The gene calls are TRBV9 and TRBJ2-1, with D perhaps TRBD1 or TRBD2 (5 bases each). The CDR3 extends over 16 amino acids. V was trimmed by 0 bases and J by 2 bases, leaving 12 bases between them. Germline values: CDR1 SGDLS, CDR2 YYNGEE. The CDR3 loop is CASSVAGLSAYNEQFF. The CDR3, as DNA: TGTGCCAGCAGCGTAGCGGGGCTATCCGCCTACAATGAGCAGTTCTTC. Supplemented by reference TRBV9 and TRBJ2-1, the full variable domain reads DSGVTQTPKHLITATGQRVTLRCSPRSGDLSVYWYQQSLDQGLQFLIQYYNGEERAKGNILERFSAQQFPDLHSELNLSSLELGDSALYFCASSVAGLSAYNEQFFGPGTRLTVL.

The genes are TRBV24-1 and TRBJ2-1; 14 nucleotides agree with TRBD2. This CDR3 region has 16 residues. V lost 5 bases to trimming and J lost 9 bases; unmatched junction nucleotides: 8. Germline V gene sequence: CDR1 KGHDR, CDR2 SFDVKD. The CDR3 DNA reads as TGTGCCACCAGTGCCACGACTAGCGGGAGGGCCAGTGAGCAGTTCTTC. Its translation is CATSATTSGRASEQFF.

This clonotype was detected many times. The V call is TRBV20-1, the J call TRBJ2-5; 9 bases fit TRBD2. The germline V gene has CDR1 DFQATT and CDR2 SNEGSKA (reference sequence). V trimming: 2 bases; J trimming: 2 bases; junction bases outside the gene matches: 6. The CDR3 consists of 15 residues. CDR3 DNA: TGCAGTGCTAGATCCAGGACTAGCGTACAAGAGACCCAGTACTTC. It codes for CSARSRTSVQETQYF.

This clonotype has ten or more counts. The chain employs TRBV11-3 and TRBJ2-1, with TRBD2 identical over 10 bases. The CDR3 extends over 17 amino acids. V shed 3 bases, J shed 2 bases, and the junction held 7 bases outside the gene matches. The germline CDR1 and CDR2 sequences are SGHNT and YENEEA. The CDR3 DNA reads TGTGCCAGCAGCTTGCCTCTAGCGGGAGACGCCTACAATGAGCAGTTCTTC. Encoded protein: CASSLPLAGDAYNEQFF.

The sample holds many counts of this clonotype. The junction departs from germline at one end; a sequencing error may be responsible. The V call is TRBV5-1, the J call TRBJ1-5, with D perhaps TRBD1 (6 bases). The CDR3 length is 15 residues. Per germline, CDR1 SGHRS and CDR2 YFSETQ. The CDR3: CASSLEGTSNQPQHF. The CDR3 DNA sequence: TGTGCCAGCAGCTTAGAAGGGACAAGCAATCAGCCCCAGCATTTT.

The V call is TRBV4-2, the J call TRBJ2-3; D remains unclear. Germline V lookup: CDR1 LGHNA, CDR2 YNFKEQ. The CDR3 runs 17 residues. V lost 0 bases to trimming and J lost 1 base, with 14 bases between them. The CDR3 here is CASSQDRLTHGTDTQYF. CDR3 sequence (DNA): TGTGCCAGCAGCCAAGATAGGCTAACCCATGGCACAGATACGCAGTATTTT.

The J gene is TRBJ2-7, the V gene TRBV6-1, with 10 bases lining up with TRBD2. The CDR3 is made up of 15 amino acids. The trim removed 7 bases at V and 1 base at J, leaving 7 bases unmatched. Germline CDR1 is MNHNS and CDR2 is SASEGT. The CDR3 region is CASMGLAGASYEQYF. CDR3 DNA: TGTGCCAGCATGGGTCTAGCGGGAGCATCCTACGAGCAGTACTTC.

This clonotype appeared once. V usage is TRBV28 and J usage is TRBJ2-7; no clear D. This CDR3 is 12 amino acids long. The germline V and J ends were trimmed by 10 bases and 3 bases, with 13 bases remaining between them. Germline CDR1 MDHEN, CDR2 SYDVKM. For the CDR3, the DNA is TGTGCCACCAAAGGAAGGAACTACGAGCAGTACTTC. Its protein is CATKGRNYEQYF. The complete variable domain, with remaining parts taken from reference TRBV28 and TRBJ2-7, reads DVKVTQSSRYLVKRTGEKVFLECVQDMDHENMFWYRQDPGLGLRLIYFSYDVKMKEKGDIPEGYSVSREKKERFSLILESASTNQTSMYLCATKGRNYEQYFGPGTRLTVT.

The chain employs TRBV28 and TRBJ2-7, with TRBD2 identical over 10 bases. V lost 8 bases and J lost 6; bases outside the gene matches: 4. Germline V gene sequence: CDR1 MDHEN, CDR2 SYDVKM. The CDR3 contains 12 residues. The CDR3 loop is CASQAGGPEQYF. Here the CDR3 DNA reads TGTGCCAGCCAAGCGGGAGGGCCCGAGCAGTACTTC. The variable domain in full, with the rest retrieved from reference TRBV28 and TRBJ2-7, is DVKVTQSSRYLVKRTGEKVFLECVQDMDHENMFWYRQDPGLGLRLIYFSYDVKMKEKGDIPEGYSVSREKKERFSLILESASTNQTSMYLCASQAGGPEQYFGPGTRLTVT.

Turning to this clonotype: This could be a read error, since a much larger clone is one nucleotide away. The chain is built from TRBV24-1 and TRBJ1-1; D might be TRBD1 (5 bases). The V end was cut by 2 bases, the J end by 4 bases, with 13 bases between. This CDR3 comprises 15 residues. The germline CDR1 and CDR2 sequences are KGHDR and SFDVKD. CDR3 region: CATSDSGGWGTEAFF. CDR3 bases: TGTGCCACCAGTGATTCGGGGGGATGGGGCACTGAAGCTTTCTTT.

This clonotype was seen many times. The chain has TRBV29-1 and TRBJ2-7, with D uncertain. CDR1 is SQVTM, CDR2 ANQGSEA, per germline. CDR3 length: 16 residues. The V and J ends lost 0 bases and 7 bases respectively, with 22 bases between them. CDR3 region: CSVEDGVGSLAREQYF. CDR3 in DNA: TGCAGCGTTGAAGATGGAGTTGGCAGCCTGGCGAGAGAGCAGTACTTC.

With regard to this clonotype: One end of the junction is discordant with germline, which a read error may explain. V gene TRBV7-7 combines with J gene TRBJ2-1; no firm D call. CDR3 size: 14 residues. The germline CDR1 and CDR2 sequences are SSHAT and FNYEAQ (reference sequence). CDR3 amino acids: CASSPRPESGEQFF. CDR3 in DNA: TGTGCTAGCAGCCCCCGACCGGAATCAGGCGAGCAGTTCTTC.

This clonotype was picked up many times. The V and J genes are TRBV27 and TRBJ2-7, with 11 bases matching TRBD1. From germline, CDR1 is MNHEY and CDR2 SMNVEV (reference sequence). The CDR3 length is 13 residues. V lost 6 bases and J lost 5; bases outside the gene matches: 3. The CDR3 coding sequence is TGTGCCAGCAGCTGGACAGGGGGCAACGAGCAGTACTTC. This translates into CASSWTGGNEQYF.

This clonotype was seen a few times. The V call is TRBV6-1, the J call TRBJ2-7; TRBD2 is a possible D gene (5 bases). The CDR3 covers 11 residues. The V gene's germline CDR1 is MNHNS and CDR2 SASEGT. Trimming pared 10 bases from V and 2 bases from J, leaving 9 bases between. The CDR3 coding sequence is TGTGCCACAGCGGCTGCCTACGAGCAGTACTTC. Protein sequence: CATAAAYEQYF.

V usage is TRBV19 and J usage is TRBJ1-2, with TRBD1 as a possible D gene (5 bases). Germline V CDR1 and CDR2: LNHDA, SQIVND (reference sequence). The CDR3 has 15 amino acids. V lost 3 bases, J lost 8 bases, and 19 bases lay in between. The CDR3 DNA sequence: TGTGCCAGTAGTATCCAGGGTTCCGCGGGGTCCGGCTACACCTTC. Amino acids: CASSIQGSAGSGYTF.

The chain carries TRBV4-2 and TRBJ1-5; 7 bases map to TRBD1. In germline, CDR1 is LGHNA, CDR2 YNFKEQ. After removal of 3 bases from V and 2 bases from J, the junction contained 4 bases not matched to a gene. The CDR3 covers 15 residues. The CDR3 here is CASSQATGRNQPQHF. The CDR3 coding sequence is TGTGCCAGCAGCCAGGCGACAGGGCGCAATCAGCCCCAGCATTTT.

This rearrangement joins TRBV12-3 or TRBV12-4 to TRBJ2-1, with 12 bases matching TRBD2. The CDR3 consists of 17 residues. V lost 4 bases and J lost 8; bases outside the gene matches: 12. The CDR3 DNA is TGTGCCAGCAGTTGGGGACCGACTAGCGGGAGTGTTGATGAGCAGTTCTTC. Protein product: CASSWGPTSGSVDEQFF.

This clonotype was seen repeatedly, ten times or more. The chain carries TRBV7-8 and TRBJ2-7, with TRBD2 identical over 9 bases. The V gene end was trimmed by 5 bases and the J gene end by 6 bases; junction bases not matched to a gene: 11. The V gene's germline CDR1 is SGHVS and CDR2 FQNEAQ. There are 15 residues in the CDR3. CDR3 region: CASSPRSGSLREQYF. Here the CDR3 DNA reads TGTGCCAGCAGCCCCCGTAGCGGGAGTCTACGCGAGCAGTACTTC.

V usage is TRBV10-3 and J usage is TRBJ2-2; 9 nucleotides align to TRBD2. Germline V gene data show CDR1 as ENHRY and CDR2 as SYGVKD. This CDR3 has 17 residues. Losses at the gene ends were 0 bases for V and 6 bases for J; bases not matched to a gene: 8. In DNA form, the CDR3 reads TGTGCCATCAGTGAGTCTTTCGCTAGCGGGACTGCCGGGGAGCTGTTTTTT. It yields the protein CAISESFASGTAGELFF.

This clonotype was counted at least ten times. V and J are TRBV24-1 and TRBJ2-1; TRBD2 is a possible D gene (6 bases). The germline V gene encodes CDR1 KGHDR and CDR2 SFDVKD. V was clipped by 4 bases and J by 4 bases, with 16 bases between them. The CDR3 covers 16 residues. The CDR3 is CATSDPVRGRYNEQFF. Written as DNA, the CDR3 is TGTGCCACCAGTGACCCCGTCCGGGGGAGGTACAATGAGCAGTTCTTC.

This clonotype has ten or more counts. The chain links TRBV7-2 to TRBJ2-5; 10 bases are shared with TRBD2. In germline, CDR1 is SGHTA, CDR2 FQGNSA. V lost 4 bases, J lost 5 bases, and 7 bases stayed unmatched. The CDR3 loop spans 15 amino acids. CDR3 residues: CASSSSTSGWETQYF. As DNA, the CDR3 is TGTGCCAGCAGCTCATCGACTAGCGGGTGGGAGACCCAGTACTTC. Full variable domain (rest looked up from reference TRBV7-2 and TRBJ2-5): GAGVSQSPSNKVTEKGKDVELRCDPISGHTALYWYRQSLGQGLEFLIYFQGNSAPDKSGLPSDRFSAERTGGSVSTLTIQRTQQEDSAVYLCASSSSTSGWETQYFGPGTRLLVL.

This chain uses TRBV4-3 with TRBJ2-1; 12 bases align to TRBD2. V gave up 0 bases and J gave up 9 bases; unmatched junction bases: 6. This CDR3 contains 16 residues. The germline V gene encodes CDR1 LGHNA and CDR2 YSLEER. The CDR3 here is CASSQESASGRAEQFF. Written as DNA, the CDR3 is TGCGCCAGCAGCCAAGAATCGGCTAGCGGGAGGGCTGAGCAGTTCTTC.